The clone carrying this T cell receptor beta chain was found many times. Other DNA sequences in the sample encode the same CDR3. This record comes from a study of blood T cell repertoires in COVID-19. Germline lookup yields CDR1 SGHTA and CDR2 FQGNSA. The CDR3 runs to 13 residues. Between the trimmed V and J ends, which lost 1 base and 3 bases, there was a span of 7 bases. Libraries were prepared by immunoSEQ multiplex PCR; TCRdb keeps only in-frame clonotypes and omits some of them. The table records around 250,000 clones, roughly 85% of them present only once. Sequencing input: PBMCs or T cells enriched from blood (not recorded which). The receptor comes from a woman aged 45-65 years with acute COVID-19. The chain is built from TRBV7-2 and TRBJ2-7; D ambiguous. CDR3 protein: CASSLVQNYEQYF. CDR3 in DNA: TGTGCCAGCAGCTTAGTACAAAACTACGAGCAGTACTTC.